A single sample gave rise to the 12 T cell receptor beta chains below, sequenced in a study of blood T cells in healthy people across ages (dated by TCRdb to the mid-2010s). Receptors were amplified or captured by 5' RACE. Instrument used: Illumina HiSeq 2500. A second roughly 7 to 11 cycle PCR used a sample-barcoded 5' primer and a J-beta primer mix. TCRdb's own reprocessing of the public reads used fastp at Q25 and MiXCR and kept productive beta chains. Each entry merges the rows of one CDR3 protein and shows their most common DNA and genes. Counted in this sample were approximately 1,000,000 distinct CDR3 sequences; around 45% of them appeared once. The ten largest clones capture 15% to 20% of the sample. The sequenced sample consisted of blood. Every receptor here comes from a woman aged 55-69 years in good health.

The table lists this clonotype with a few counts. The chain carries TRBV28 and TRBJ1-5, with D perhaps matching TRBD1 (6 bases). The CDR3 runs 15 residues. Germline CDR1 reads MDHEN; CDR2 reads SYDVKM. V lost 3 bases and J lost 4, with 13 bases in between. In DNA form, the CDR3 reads TGTGCCAGCAGTTTCGGGGGCGGATTGAATCAGCCCCAGCATTTT. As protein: CASSFGGGLNQPQHF.

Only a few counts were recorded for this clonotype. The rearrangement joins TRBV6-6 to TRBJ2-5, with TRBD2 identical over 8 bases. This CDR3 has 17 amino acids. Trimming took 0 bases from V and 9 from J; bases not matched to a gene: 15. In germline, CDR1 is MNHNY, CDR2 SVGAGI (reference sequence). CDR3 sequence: CASSYSVAGKSEGAQYF. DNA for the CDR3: TGTGCCAGCAGTTACTCCGTAGCGGGGAAAAGTGAGGGGGCCCAGTACTTC.

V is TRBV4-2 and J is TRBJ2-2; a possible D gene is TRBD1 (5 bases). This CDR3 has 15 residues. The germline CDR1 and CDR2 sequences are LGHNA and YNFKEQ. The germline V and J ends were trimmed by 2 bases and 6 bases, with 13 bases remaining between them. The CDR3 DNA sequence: TGTGCCAGCAGCCAAACAGGTTTGGTGGCCGGGGAGCTGTTTTTT. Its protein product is CASSQTGLVAGELFF.

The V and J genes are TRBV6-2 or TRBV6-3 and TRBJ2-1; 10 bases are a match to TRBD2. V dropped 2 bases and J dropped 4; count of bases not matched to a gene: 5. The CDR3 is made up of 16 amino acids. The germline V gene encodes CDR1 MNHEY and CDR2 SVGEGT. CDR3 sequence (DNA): TGTGCCAGCAGTTACGGCGCTAGCGGGGGTTACAATGAGCAGTTCTTC. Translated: CASSYGASGGYNEQFF.

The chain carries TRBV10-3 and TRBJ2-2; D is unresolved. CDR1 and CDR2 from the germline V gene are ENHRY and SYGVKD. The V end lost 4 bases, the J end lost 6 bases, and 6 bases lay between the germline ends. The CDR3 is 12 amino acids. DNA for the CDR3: TGTGCCATCAGTGGTCGGGCCGGGGAGCTGTTTTTT. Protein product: CAISGRAGELFF.

The CDR3 here is CSARDLGGRRDTQYF. The DNA for the CDR3 is TGCAGTGCTAGAGATCTCGGCGGGAGGAGGGATACGCAGTATTTT. The chain couples TRBV20-1 to TRBJ2-3; 8 bases agree with TRBD2. With 0 bases clipped from V and 6 bases from J, the junction kept 8 bases outside the gene matches. Germline values: CDR1 DFQATT, CDR2 SNEGSKA (reference sequence). This CDR3 is 15 amino acids long.

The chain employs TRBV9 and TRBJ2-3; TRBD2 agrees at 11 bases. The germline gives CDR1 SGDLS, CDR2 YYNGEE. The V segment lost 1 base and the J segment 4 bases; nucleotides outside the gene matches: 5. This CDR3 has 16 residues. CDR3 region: CASSVITSGSPDTQYF. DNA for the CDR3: TGTGCCAGCAGCGTAATCACTAGCGGGAGTCCAGATACGCAGTATTTT.

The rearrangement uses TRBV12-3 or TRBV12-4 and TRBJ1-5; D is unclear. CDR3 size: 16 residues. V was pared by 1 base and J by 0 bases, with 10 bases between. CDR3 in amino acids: CASSLVRGYSNQPQHF. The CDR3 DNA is TGTGCCAGCAGTTTAGTCCGGGGTTATAGCAATCAGCCCCAGCATTTT.

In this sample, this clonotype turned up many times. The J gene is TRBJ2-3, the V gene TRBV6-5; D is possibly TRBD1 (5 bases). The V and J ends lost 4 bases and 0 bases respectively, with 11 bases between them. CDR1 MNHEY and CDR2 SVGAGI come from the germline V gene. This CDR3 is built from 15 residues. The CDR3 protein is CASSSPGKSTDTQYF. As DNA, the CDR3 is TGTGCCAGCAGTTCCCCAGGGAAGAGCACAGATACGCAGTATTTT.

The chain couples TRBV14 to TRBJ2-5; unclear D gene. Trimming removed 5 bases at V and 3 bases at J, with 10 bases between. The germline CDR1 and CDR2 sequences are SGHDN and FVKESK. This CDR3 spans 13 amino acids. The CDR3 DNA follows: TGTGCCAGCAGCGGCAGGACGGAAGAGACCCAGTACTTC. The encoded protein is CASSGRTEETQYF.

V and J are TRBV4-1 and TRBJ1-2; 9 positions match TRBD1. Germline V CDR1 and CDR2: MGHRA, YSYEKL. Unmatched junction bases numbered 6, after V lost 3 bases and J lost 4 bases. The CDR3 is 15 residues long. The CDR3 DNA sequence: TGCGCCAGCAGCCACTTGACAGGGGGTCGCTATGGCTACACCTTC. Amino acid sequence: CASSHLTGGRYGYTF.

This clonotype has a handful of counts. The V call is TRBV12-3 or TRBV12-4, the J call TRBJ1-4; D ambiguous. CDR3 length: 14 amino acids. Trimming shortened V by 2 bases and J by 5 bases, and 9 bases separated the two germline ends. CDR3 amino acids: CASSLRRANEKLFF. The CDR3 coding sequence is TGTGCCAGCAGTTTAAGAAGGGCGAATGAAAAACTGTTTTTT.